Listed below are T cell receptor beta chains from one sample, sequenced in a study of blood T cell repertoires in COVID-19. TCRdb's table, derived via immunoSEQ multiplex PCR, lists solely in-frame clones and lacks some. Here the sample spans 150,000 or so clones, less than 90% being singletons. Sequenced sample: peripheral blood. The receptor set was obtained from a human donor in a cohort sampled during active COVID-19. Each CDR3 is given with its conserved first and last residue. Some rows mark clone size as missing; the rest say once, few, many or name a class of expanded clone.

v_gene | abundance | CDR3aa
TRBV28 | NA | CASSLGGSKYEQYF
TRBV29-1 | NA | CSVAGTGEVEKLFF
TRBV11-2 | NA | CASSASGGANGYTF
TRBV18 | NA | CASSPGTSGVSSYEQYF
TRBV19 | once | CASKKNGGTGFGGYTF
TRBV7-2 | NA | CASRVDRTSSYEQYF
TRBV12-3/TRBV12-4 | NA | CASNPTGGNTIYF
TRBV30 | NA | CAWSIRSGGAIYEQYF
TRBV4-2 | many | CASSSSGGTYNEQFF
TRBV29-1 | NA | CSVEGDEQYF
TRBV12-3/TRBV12-4 | NA | CASSKQGNTEAFF
TRBV6-5 | NA | CASSHGQGSDEQFF
TRBV28 | NA | CASSLLRSGGPNEQFF
TRBV24-1 | NA | CATSDLEGQLRGYTF
TRBV4-3 | NA | CASSQTGQGSEKLFF
TRBV4-1 | NA | CASSQDGGTGELFF
TRBV6-5 | NA | CASSYRGIGYTF
TRBV3-1/TRBV3-2 | NA | CASSQSRGEQYF
TRBV20-1 | few | CSAIRQGANF